The 10 T cell receptor beta chains below come from one sample, sequenced in a study of T cell responses to AZD1222 COVID-19 vaccine. Using immunoSEQ multiplex PCR, the repertoire was profiled, and TCRdb retains in-frame clones only, with some absent. The table has 55,000 to 75,000 clones, around nine tenths seen once. The sample was peripheral blood, taken on day 0 of AZD1222 vaccination. These receptors all stem from an adult in good health.

The V gene is TRBV6-4, the J gene TRBJ2-3, with 10 bases matching TRBD2. With V trimmed by 1 base and J by 4 bases, 2 bases remained unmatched. Germline V CDR1 and CDR2: MRHNA, SNTAGT. The CDR3 spans 15 residues. The CDR3 DNA reads as TGTGCCAGCAGTGACTTGACTAGCGGGTCAGATACGCAGTATTTT. Protein sequence: CASSDLTSGSDTQYF.

The V and J genes are TRBV29-1 and TRBJ2-7, with 11 bases aligning to TRBD2. Per the germline V gene, CDR1 is SQVTM and CDR2 is ANQGSEA. The CDR3 contains 14 residues. Trimming took 7 bases from V and 5 from J; bases not matched to a gene: 10. CDR3 sequence reads: CSATTSGRGDEQYF. The DNA of the CDR3 is TGCAGCGCTACAACTAGCGGGAGAGGCGACGAGCAGTACTTC.

The chain links TRBV6-1 to TRBJ1-2; D ambiguous. Deletions cut 3 bases from V and 7 bases from J, with 6 bases between. The V gene's germline CDR1 is MNHNS and CDR2 SASEGT. The CDR3 covers 11 residues. The CDR3 bases are TGTGCCAGCAGTGATCCCTCTGGCTACACCTTC. Its protein is CASSDPSGYTF.

The chain links TRBV27 to TRBJ2-7; 7 nucleotides match TRBD2. Unmatched junction bases numbered 11, after V lost 7 bases and J lost 2 bases. The CDR3 consists of 15 residues. Germline V CDR1 and CDR2: MNHEY, SMNVEV (reference sequence). CDR3 residues: CASTRAGQDTYEQYF. DNA for the CDR3: TGTGCCAGCACCCGAGCGGGGCAGGACACCTACGAGCAGTACTTC.

This rearrangement joins TRBV18 to TRBJ1-6; maybe TRBD1 (6 bases). CDR3 length equals 15 residues. From germline, CDR1 is KGHSH and CDR2 LQKENI. V was clipped by 1 base and J by 7 bases, with 11 bases between them. The CDR3 protein is CASSPQDSTNSPLHF. Here the CDR3 DNA reads TGTGCCAGCTCACCACAGGACAGCACAAATTCACCCCTCCACTTT.

This sequence joins TRBV5-4 and TRBJ2-3, with D possibly being TRBD2 (6 bases). This CDR3 spans 18 amino acids. From germline, CDR1 is SGHNT and CDR2 YYREEE (reference sequence). The V end lost 2 bases, the J end lost 2 bases, and 21 bases lay between the germline ends. CDR3 residues: CASSFGRGAGGNTDTQYF. The CDR3 DNA follows: TGTGCCAGCAGCTTTGGCCGCGGGGCCGGAGGTAACACAGATACGCAGTATTTT.

The rearrangement joins TRBV20-1 to TRBJ1-1; 7 bases map to TRBD1. Trimming took 3 bases from V and 4 from J; bases not matched to a gene: 8. The CDR3 is made up of 14 amino acids. Germline V gives CDR1 DFQATT, CDR2 SNEGSKA (reference sequence). CDR3 residues: CSASQGGKATEAFF. In DNA, the CDR3 is TGCAGTGCTAGTCAGGGGGGCAAGGCCACTGAAGCTTTCTTT.

The chain is built from TRBV11-2 and TRBJ2-7, with TRBD2 as a possible D gene (6 bases). Trimming removed 5 bases from V and 7 bases from J, with 9 bases in between. Germline values: CDR1 SGHAT, CDR2 FQNNGV. The CDR3 covers 11 residues. CDR3 nucleotides: TGTGCCAGCAGCCCTGGAGGGGAGCAGTACTTC. It yields the protein CASSPGGEQYF.

This chain uses TRBV5-1 with TRBJ1-1; D ambiguous. Per germline, CDR1 SGHRS and CDR2 YFSETQ. This CDR3 has 13 residues. Deletions cut 2 bases from V and 1 base from J, with 6 bases between. The CDR3 sequence is CASSLTGNTEAFF. DNA for the CDR3: TGCGCCAGCAGCTTAACGGGGAACACTGAAGCTTTCTTT.

This chain links TRBV9 with TRBJ1-1; perhaps TRBD1 as D (6 bases). The CDR3 spans 14 residues. Germline CDR1 is SGDLS and CDR2 is YYNGEE. The V end lost 3 bases, the J end lost 4 bases, and 13 bases lay between the germline ends. CDR3 sequence reads: CASSAQGVGTEAFF. The CDR3 nucleotides read TGTGCCAGCAGCGCACAGGGAGTCGGCACTGAAGCTTTCTTT. Variable domain in full (rest from reference TRBV9 and TRBJ1-1): DSGVTQTPKHLITATGQRVTLRCSPRSGDLSVYWYQQSLDQGLQFLIQYYNGEERAKGNILERFSAQQFPDLHSELNLSSLELGDSALYFCASSAQGVGTEAFFGQGTRLTVV.